The 4 T cell receptor beta chains below were found in one sample sequenced in a study of blood T cell repertoires in COVID-19. The method was immunoSEQ multiplex PCR; TCRdb's version includes in-frame clones alone and lacks a portion of them. The sample yields fewer than 150,000 clones, about 91% seen once. Input material: peripheral blood. The receptors here all came from a human donor in a cohort sampled during active COVID-19.

The chain joins TRBV27 to TRBJ2-7; 9 nucleotides agree with TRBD1. The germline V gene encodes CDR1 MNHEY and CDR2 SMNVEV (reference sequence). V shed 5 bases and J 3 bases; nucleotides not matched to a gene: 8. This CDR3 is built from 15 residues. This CDR3 is CASSPLQGADYEQYF. The CDR3 DNA is TGTGCCAGCAGTCCACTACAGGGGGCAGACTACGAGCAGTACTTC.

V usage is TRBV27 and J usage is TRBJ1-2, with D possibly matching TRBD1 (5 bases). Trimming cost V 6 bases and J 6 bases, with 17 bases left between them. Germline lookup yields CDR1 MNHEY and CDR2 SMNVEV (reference sequence). The CDR3 runs 14 residues. The CDR3 DNA is TGTGCCAGCAGAGAACCAGGGAGGGGAAATGGCTACACCTTC. This codes for CASREPGRGNGYTF.

The rearrangement links TRBV5-6 to TRBJ2-5; a weak D match, TRBD2 (6 bases). With 2 bases removed from V and 5 bases from J, the gap between germline ends came to 13 bases. Germline CDR1 reads SGHDT; CDR2 reads YYEEEE. The CDR3 contains 14 residues. CDR3 residues: CASSFGAGLETQYF. The CDR3 DNA is TGTGCCAGCAGCTTTGGCGCGGGGTTGGAGACCCAGTACTTC.

The chain has TRBV5-1 and TRBJ2-7; D call uncertain. Trimming cost V 0 bases and J 3 bases, with 10 bases left between them. Germline CDR1 SGHRS, CDR2 YFSETQ. CDR3 size: 14 residues. Here the CDR3 DNA reads TGCGCCAGCAGCTTGGCCGTAGGAGTCTACGAGCAGTACTTC. This encodes CASSLAVGVYEQYF. Complete variable domain (other parts from reference TRBV5-1 and TRBJ2-7): KAGVTQTPRYLIKTRGQQVTLSCSPISGHRSVSWYQQTPGQGLQFLFEYFSETQRNKGNFPGRFSGRQFSNSRSEMNVSTLELGDSALYLCASSLAVGVYEQYFGPGTRLTVT.